The T cell receptor (beta chain) under discussion was sequenced for a study of blood T cell repertoires in COVID-19 (dated by TCRdb to about 2020). Concerning the study at large: Samples from collaborators originated in the United States, Italy and Spain and spanned both the acute and convalescent phases of COVID-19. The repertoires were made available in a free public database intended to serve as a resource for research on the immune response to SARS-CoV-2. HLA class I and class II types, where available, came from metadata supplied by the sample provider rather than from assay-based typing. The dataset comprised deeply sampled blood TCRbeta repertoires from subjects exposed to, actively infected with, or recovered from COVID-19. Samples were obtained from the ongoing ImmuneRACE study (first 160 participants) and from over 1,000 subjects provided by 6 global collaborators. The material from the prospective study consisted of cDNA or gDNA derived from T cells, B-cell-depleted T cells, or PBMCs. A de-identified subject ID, COVID-19 status, age in years and sex were almost always included in the sample metadata.

The CDR3 measures 16 amino acids from cysteine to phenylalanine. The sequence is cut down to CDR3 DNA, 48 bases in frame from base 1. V lost 6 bases and J lost 2 bases, and the count of bases not matched to a germline gene is 7. The germline V gene supplies CDR1 MNHNS and CDR2 SASEGT. Here is what the overall study found, with its caveats: Clinical and demographic metadata were provided uncurated, with the amount varying by source and participant.

Enrolling through a virtual design, the prospective study's participants ranged in age from roughly 18 to 95 years and lived across some 22 United States geographic areas. In the prospective study, participants were assigned to cohorts based on the clinical history participants reported in a screening survey and a study questionnaire. ImmuneRACE Cohort 3 recovered participants were defined by two consecutive negative NP/OP PCR tests, healthcare professional clearance, or symptom resolution. Each participant in the prospective study had whole blood, serum and a nasopharyngeal or oropharyngeal swab collected by mobile phlebotomists. Over a roughly two-month period, participants in the prospective study had the option of providing additional blood draws and questionnaires. Blood samples from the prospective study were shipped frozen or at room temperature prior to DNA extraction. This clone was observed a few times. No antigen is known for it. Base-call qualities are not available, and no considerably larger clone is one nucleotide away.

TCRbeta CDR3 regions were amplified from genomic DNA by means of the immunoSEQ Assay, a bias-controlled multiplex PCR. In the source study's methods: Nucleated cell counts per sample were estimated from amplification of reference gene primers within the assay. Sequence reads were collapsed and filtered to measure the absolute abundance of every unique TCRbeta CDR3 rearrangement. For each sample, productive Simpson clonality was calculated as the square root of Simpson's diversity index across productive rearrangements. Here the immuneACCESS table is served through TCRdb, limited to in-frame sequences with V and J called. Missing clones are a known gap in these copies; in checked studies unresolved V genes cover under half, and the rest lacks a known reason. V, J and clone size are those of that table, while D and trimming were read from the DNA. The sample table records 150,000 to 200,000 clones; approximately 80% of these occur just once. The ten largest account for less than 15% of the sample.

The chain couples TRBV6-1 to TRBJ2-2; 9 junctional bases match TRBD1. Input material: PBMCs or T cells enriched from blood (not recorded which). This TCR came from a man between 50 and 59 years old who had recovered from COVID-19. The CDR3 is CASREPGQGNTGELFF. The nucleotide sequence is TGTGCCAGCAGGGAACCGGGACAGGGTAACACCGGGGAGCTGTTTTTT.